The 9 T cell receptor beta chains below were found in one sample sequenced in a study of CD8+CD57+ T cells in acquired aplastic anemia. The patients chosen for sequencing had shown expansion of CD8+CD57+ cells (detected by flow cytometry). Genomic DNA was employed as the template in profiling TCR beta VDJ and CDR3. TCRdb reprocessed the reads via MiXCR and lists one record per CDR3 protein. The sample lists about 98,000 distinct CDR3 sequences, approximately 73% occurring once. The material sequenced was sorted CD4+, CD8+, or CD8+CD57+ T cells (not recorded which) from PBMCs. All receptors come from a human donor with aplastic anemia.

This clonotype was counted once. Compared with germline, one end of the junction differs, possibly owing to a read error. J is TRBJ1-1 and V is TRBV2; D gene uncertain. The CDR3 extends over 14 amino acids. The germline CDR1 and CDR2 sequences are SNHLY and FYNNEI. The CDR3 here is CASPSGDLSYPRVF. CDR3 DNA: TGTGCCAGCCCCTCCGGAGACTTATCCTACCCTCGCGTTTTT.

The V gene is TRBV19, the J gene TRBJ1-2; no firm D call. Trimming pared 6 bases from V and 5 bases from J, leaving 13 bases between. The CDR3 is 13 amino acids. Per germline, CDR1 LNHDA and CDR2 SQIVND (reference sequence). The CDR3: CASRPSPGYGYTF. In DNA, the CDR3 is TGTGCCAGTAGACCTAGCCCGGGGTATGGCTACACCTTC.

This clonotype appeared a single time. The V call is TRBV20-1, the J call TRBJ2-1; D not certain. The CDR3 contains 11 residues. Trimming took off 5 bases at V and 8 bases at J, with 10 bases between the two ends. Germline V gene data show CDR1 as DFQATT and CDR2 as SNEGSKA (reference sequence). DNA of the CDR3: TGCAGTGCTCTGCACGGCGATGAGCAGTTCTTC. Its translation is CSALHGDEQFF.

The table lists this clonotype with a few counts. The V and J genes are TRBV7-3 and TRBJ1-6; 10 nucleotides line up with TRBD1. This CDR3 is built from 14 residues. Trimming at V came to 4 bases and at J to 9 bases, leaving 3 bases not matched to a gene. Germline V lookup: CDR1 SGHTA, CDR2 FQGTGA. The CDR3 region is CASSSTGGLSPLHF. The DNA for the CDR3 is TGTGCCAGCAGCTCGACAGGGGGCCTTTCACCCCTCCACTTT.

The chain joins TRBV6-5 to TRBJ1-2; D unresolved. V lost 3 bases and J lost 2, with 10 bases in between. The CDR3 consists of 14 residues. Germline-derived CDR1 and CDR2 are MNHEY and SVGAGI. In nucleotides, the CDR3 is TGTGCCAGCAGTTATAGGTTTGCAAACTATGGCTACACCTTC. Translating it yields CASSYRFANYGYTF.

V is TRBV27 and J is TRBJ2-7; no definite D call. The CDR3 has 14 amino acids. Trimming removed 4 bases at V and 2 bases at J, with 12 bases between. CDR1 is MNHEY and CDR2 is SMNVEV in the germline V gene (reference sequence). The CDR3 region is CASSYSTVPYEQYF. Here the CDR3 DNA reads TGTGCCAGCAGTTACTCTACAGTGCCCTACGAGCAGTACTTC.

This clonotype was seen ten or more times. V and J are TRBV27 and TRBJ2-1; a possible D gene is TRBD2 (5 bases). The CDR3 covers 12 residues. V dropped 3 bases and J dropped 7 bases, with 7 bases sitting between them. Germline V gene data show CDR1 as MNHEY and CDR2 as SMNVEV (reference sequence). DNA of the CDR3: TGTGCCAGCAGTTTGGGAGAGAATGAGCAGTTCTTC. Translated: CASSLGENEQFF.

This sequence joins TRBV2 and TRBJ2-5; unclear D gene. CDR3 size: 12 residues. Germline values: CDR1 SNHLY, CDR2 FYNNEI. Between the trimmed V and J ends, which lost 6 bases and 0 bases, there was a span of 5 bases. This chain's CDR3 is CASRGYQETQYF. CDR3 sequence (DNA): TGTGCCAGCAGGGGGTACCAAGAGACCCAGTACTTC. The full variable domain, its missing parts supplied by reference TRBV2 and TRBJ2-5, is EPEVTQTPSHQVTQMGQEVILRCVPISNHLYFYWYRQILGQKVEFLVSFYNNEISEKSEIFDDQFSVERPDGSNFTLKIRSTKLEDSAMYFCASRGYQETQYFGPGTRLLVL.

The CDR3 sequence is CASSPEPANTEAFF. In DNA, the CDR3 is TGTGCCAGCAGCCCGGAACCAGCGAACACTGAAGCTTTCTTT. The chain joins TRBV7-2 to TRBJ1-1; D call uncertain. V was pared by 5 bases and J by 1 base, with 11 bases between. In germline, CDR1 is SGHTA, CDR2 FQGNSA. The CDR3 loop spans 14 amino acids.